The 16 T cell receptor beta chains below all came from one sample that was sequenced in a study of response to subunit inactivated influenza vaccine. Each CDR3 protein is one row after TCRdb ran MiXCR on the RT-PCR reads. The sample has about 700,000 distinct CDR3 sequences; about 15% are singletons. The sample consisted of PBMCs from blood, taken 14 to 15 days before vaccination. These receptor sequences come from a man aged 45-60 years who received an inactivated influenza vaccine.

This clonotype was counted many times. V and J are TRBV28 and TRBJ2-7; no firm D call. From germline, CDR1 is MDHEN and CDR2 SYDVKM. This CDR3 spans 14 amino acids. The V end lost 6 bases, the J end lost 0 bases, and 12 bases lay between the germline ends. CDR3 nucleotide sequence: TGTGCCAGCAGCACCGGAACCGCCTCCTACGAGCAGTACTTC. It is translated as CASSTGTASYEQYF.

In this sample, this clonotype turned up many times. The genes are TRBV11-2 and TRBJ2-5, with a possible D match to TRBD2 (6 bases). Trimming cost V 1 base and J 2 bases, with 14 bases left between them. Germline values: CDR1 SGHAT, CDR2 FQNNGV. The CDR3 is made up of 16 amino acids. The CDR3 loop reads CASSLGLGLNQETQYF. DNA of the CDR3: TGTGCCAGCAGCTTAGGGTTGGGACTTAATCAAGAGACCCAGTACTTC.

This clonotype was counted between two and nine times. The rearrangement uses TRBV7-2 and TRBJ1-6, with 7 bases lining up with TRBD1. V shed 5 bases, J shed 5 bases, and the junction held 6 bases outside the gene matches. This CDR3 contains 15 residues. CDR1 and CDR2 (germline): SGHTA, FQGNSA. For the CDR3, the DNA is TGTGCCAGCAGCGCCGCCGGGACAGATAATTCACCCCTCCACTTT. Protein product: CASSAAGTDNSPLHF.

V gene TRBV4-3 combines with J gene TRBJ2-7; D perhaps matches TRBD2 (5 bases). The CDR3 loop spans 14 amino acids. The germline V gene has CDR1 LGHNA and CDR2 YSLEER. Trimming pared 0 bases from V and 4 bases from J, leaving 10 bases between. The CDR3 DNA sequence: TGCGCCAGCAGCCAAGACCCCGGGAAGTACGAGCAGTACTTC. This codes for CASSQDPGKYEQYF.

V usage is TRBV5-1 and J usage is TRBJ2-3; D may be TRBD2 (5 bases). Germline CDR1 is SGHRS and CDR2 is YFSETQ. This CDR3 has 14 residues. The germline V and J ends were trimmed by 2 bases and 2 bases, with 9 bases remaining between them. This chain's CDR3 is CASSFASSTDTQYF. The CDR3 nucleotides read TGCGCCAGCAGCTTCGCTAGCTCCACAGATACGCAGTATTTT.

This clonotype has a handful of counts. The chain uses TRBV6-2 or TRBV6-3 and TRBJ1-3, with D tentatively TRBD1 (5 bases). Germline values: CDR1 MNHEY, CDR2 SVGEGT. The CDR3 is 16 amino acids. The germline V and J ends were trimmed by 7 bases and 2 bases, with 18 bases remaining between them. CDR3 sequence (DNA): TGTGCCAGCACCAAGGGGCACCCACCGGCTGGAAACACCATATATTTT. Protein: CASTKGHPPAGNTIYF.

This chain links TRBV5-1 with TRBJ1-1; maybe TRBD1 (5 bases). V lost 0 bases and J 8 bases, leaving 11 bases between the germline ends. The CDR3 spans 13 residues. Germline-derived CDR1 and CDR2 are SGHRS and YFSETQ. The CDR3 nucleotides are TGCGCCAGCAGCTTGGATTGGGGACGGGAAGCTTTCTTT. Protein sequence: CASSLDWGREAFF.

This clonotype has more than one count but fewer than ten. The CDR3 region has the DNA TGCGCCAGCAGCCAAGATCGGGGAAGGGGAGAGACCCAGTACTTC. Its protein product is CASSQDRGRGETQYF. The rearrangement links TRBV4-1 to TRBJ2-5; D tentatively reads TRBD1 or TRBD2 (5 bases each). The CDR3 is 15 amino acids. The germline gives CDR1 MGHRA, CDR2 YSYEKL. Trimming shortened V by 0 bases and J by 4 bases, and 12 bases separated the two germline ends.

CDR3 loop: CASSPGHGLRDTQYF. In DNA, the CDR3 is TGTGCCAGCAGTCCAGGACACGGGCTAAGGGATACGCAGTATTTT. J is TRBJ2-3 and V is TRBV27, with D perhaps matching TRBD1 (5 bases). This CDR3 region has 15 residues. Germline V gene lookup returns CDR1 MNHEY and CDR2 SMNVEV (reference sequence). The germline V and J ends were trimmed by 5 bases and 6 bases, with 18 bases remaining between them.

This clonotype was seen a few times. This chain links TRBV3-1 with TRBJ2-7; 8 nucleotides match TRBD1. The CDR3 is 13 residues long. Trimming took 7 bases from V and 4 from J; bases not matched to a gene: 6. CDR1 and CDR2 (germline): LGHDT, YNNKEL (reference sequence). CDR3 sequence: CASTSTGVYEQYF. The CDR3 bases are TGTGCCAGCACCTCGACAGGGGTATACGAGCAGTACTTC.

The V gene is TRBV28, the J gene TRBJ1-5; a weak D match, TRBD1 (6 bases). The CDR3 has 13 amino acids. Trimming removed 5 bases from V and 6 bases from J, with 11 bases in between. Germline assignment: CDR1 MDHEN and CDR2 SYDVKM. The CDR3 sequence: CASSMGGSQPQHF. The DNA for the CDR3 is TGTGCCAGCAGTATGGGGGGCAGTCAGCCCCAGCATTTT.

Only a few counts were recorded for this clonotype. J is TRBJ2-7 and V is TRBV7-9; the D gene could be TRBD1 or TRBD2 (5 bases each). Germline CDR1 and CDR2: SEHNR and FQNEAQ (reference sequence). V dropped 7 bases and J dropped 2 bases, with 15 bases sitting between them. The CDR3 consists of 14 residues. DNA of the CDR3: TGTGCCAGCACCGCCGCCAGGGACGCCTACGAGCAGTACTTC. Its protein product is CASTAARDAYEQYF.

This clonotype was observed a few times. The CDR3 here is CASSGSRGAGNTIYF. The CDR3 coding sequence is TGTGCCAGCAGCGGTTCAAGGGGAGCTGGAAACACCATATATTTT. The rearrangement links TRBV7-2 to TRBJ1-3; possible D gene TRBD1, 5 bases. Germline-derived CDR1 and CDR2 are SGHTA and FQGNSA. The CDR3 sequence is 15 residues long. V gave up 5 bases and J gave up 2 bases, with 13 bases separating them.

The chain is built from TRBV25-1 and TRBJ2-7; TRBD2 agrees at 8 bases. The junction had 5 bases not matched to a gene; V was cut back by 4 bases and J by 0 bases. The germline V gene has CDR1 MGHDK and CDR2 SYGVNS. The CDR3 length is 15 residues. DNA of the CDR3: TGTGCCAGCAGTGCTCTAGCGGGCAGCTCCTACGAGCAGTACTTC. Residues: CASSALAGSSYEQYF.

This chain links TRBV19 with TRBJ1-4, with a possible D match to TRBD1 (5 bases). Germline V CDR1 and CDR2: LNHDA, SQIVND (reference sequence). The CDR3 loop spans 18 amino acids. V lost 5 bases and J 5 bases, leaving 24 bases between the germline ends. The CDR3 sequence: CASSPSRWSRDSNEKLFF. The CDR3 DNA reads TGTGCCAGTAGTCCCTCGAGATGGAGCCGGGACTCCAATGAAAAACTGTTTTTT.

This clonotype was detected a few times. The chain employs TRBV6-1 and TRBJ2-7; 9 positions agree with TRBD2. V shed 6 bases and J 3 bases; nucleotides not matched to a gene: 9. This CDR3 region has 15 residues. Looked up from germline, CDR1 is MNHNS and CDR2 is SASEGT. The CDR3 loop is CASRGSGGVVYEQYF. The CDR3, as DNA: TGTGCCAGCAGGGGTAGCGGGGGTGTTGTCTACGAGCAGTACTTC.